This entry features one T cell receptor (beta chain) sequence. Its antigen is still unknown. The sample originates from a study of blood T cells in healthy people across ages. Primers used in a second PCR of about 6 to 11 cycles were a sample-barcoded 5' primer and a J-beta primer mix. Using its own MiXCR run on the 5' RACE reads, TCRdb lists one record per CDR3 protein. The data hold under 800,000 distinct CDR3 sequences, with around 20% observed a single time. Notes on the study in general: Per million T cells, TCR beta diversity dropped roughly linearly as age increased. Versus aged donors, long-lived donors had higher diversity and more naive CD4+ cells.

CDR3 length: 15 amino acids. V shed 4 bases, J shed 2 bases, and the junction held 5 bases outside the gene matches. Germline CDR1 SGHAT, CDR2 FQNNGV. The TCR comes from a man aged 65-85 years in good health. The sequencing sample was made of blood. V usage is TRBV11-2 and J usage is TRBJ2-7; TRBD2 agrees at 10 bases. The CDR3 nucleotides read TGTGCCAGCAGCTATACCGGGACTAGCGCCTACGAGCAGTACTTC. Translating it yields CASSYTGTSAYEQYF.